The 16 T cell receptor beta chains below all came from one sample that was sequenced in a study of siplizumab effects on memory and regulatory T cells. The repertoire was sequenced with immunoSEQ multiplex PCR; TCRdb's copy has only in-frame clones and lacks some. The repertoire has some 100,000 clones, 85% to 95% of them found once; the top ten carry 1% to 1.5%. Input material: non-Treg CD4+ T cells sorted from blood. Source of these receptors: a human donor in good health.

The J gene is TRBJ2-7, the V gene TRBV6-5; the match to TRBD1 covers 10 bases. The V gene end was trimmed by 6 bases and the J gene end by 3 bases; junction bases not matched to a gene: 8. The CDR3 runs to 15 residues. Germline CDR1 is MNHEY and CDR2 is SVGAGI. DNA of the CDR3: TGTGCCAGCAGGGCATCTTGGGACAGGGGCTACGAGCAGTACTTC. It codes for CASRASWDRGYEQYF.

The genes are TRBV6-5 and TRBJ1-1; D gene unclear. The CDR3 is 11 residues long. Germline V gene lookup returns CDR1 MNHEY and CDR2 SVGAGI. Trimming took off 6 bases at V and 3 bases at J, with 5 bases between the two ends. CDR3 loop: CASSSYTEAFF. Here the CDR3 DNA reads TGTGCCAGCAGCTCGTACACTGAAGCTTTCTTT.

The chain has TRBV5-4 and TRBJ2-3; D is unresolved. Germline V gene sequence: CDR1 SGHNT, CDR2 YYREEE (reference sequence). Between the trimmed V and J ends, which lost 0 bases and 0 bases, there was a span of 11 bases. CDR3 length equals 16 residues. For the CDR3, the DNA is TGTGCCAGCAGCTTGGATCCGTTTGCTAGCACAGATACGCAGTATTTT. Its protein product is CASSLDPFASTDTQYF.

The CDR3 is CASSPSAHSYEQYF. The CDR3 region has the DNA TGTGCCAGCAGCCCTAGCGCCCACTCCTACGAGCAGTACTTC. The chain joins TRBV11-3 to TRBJ2-7, with D possibly being TRBD2 (6 bases). CDR1 and CDR2 from the germline V gene are SGHNT and YENEEA. The CDR3 spans 14 residues. Deletions cut 5 bases from V and 0 bases from J, with 11 bases between.

The chain joins TRBV6-6 to TRBJ1-5; D gene unclear. This CDR3 is 12 amino acids long. Germline CDR1 MNHNY, CDR2 SVGAGI (reference sequence). V gave up 5 bases and J gave up 7 bases, with 9 bases separating them. CDR3 bases: TGTGCCAGCAGTGATGGAGGGCAGCCCCAGCATTTT. This gives the protein CASSDGGQPQHF.

This rearrangement joins TRBV2 to TRBJ2-2; perhaps TRBD1 as D (5 bases). V was trimmed by 6 bases and J by 5 bases, leaving 10 bases between them. Germline CDR1 and CDR2: SNHLY and FYNNEI. The CDR3 totals 13 residues. This chain's CDR3 is CASRATETGELFF. DNA for the CDR3: TGTGCCAGCAGGGCGACAGAGACCGGGGAGCTGTTTTTT.

The chain has TRBV2 and TRBJ1-1; the match to TRBD1 covers 10 bases. CDR3 length: 13 amino acids. V lost 9 bases, J lost 5 bases, and 6 bases stayed unmatched. Germline values: CDR1 SNHLY, CDR2 FYNNEI. The CDR3 region is CARKRTGGTEAFF. The CDR3 DNA reads TGTGCCAGGAAGCGGACAGGGGGGACTGAAGCTTTCTTT.

The rearrangement links TRBV18 to TRBJ1-5; TRBD1 matches 12 bases. This CDR3 region has 15 residues. The germline V gene has CDR1 KGHSH and CDR2 LQKENI. Trimming at V came to 6 bases and at J to 7 bases, leaving 7 bases not matched to a gene. As DNA, the CDR3 is TGTGCCAGCTCTCCGGGACAGGGGGCTGGGCAGCCCCAGCATTTT. It codes for CASSPGQGAGQPQHF. The full variable domain, rest sourced from reference TRBV18 and TRBJ1-5, is NAGVMQNPRHLVRRRGQEARLRCSPMKGHSHVYWYRQLPEEGLKFMVYLQKENIIDESGMPKERFSAEFPKEGPSILRIQQVVRGDSAAYFCASSPGQGAGQPQHFGDGTRLSIL.

This rearrangement joins TRBV29-1 to TRBJ2-5; D tentatively fits TRBD1 or TRBD2 (7 bases each). Gene TRBJ2-7 matches the end of the DNA better, so the J call may be wrong. Per germline, CDR1 SQVTM and CDR2 ANQGSEA. The CDR3 totals 14 residues. The CDR3 region has the DNA TGCAGCGTTCAGGCCAGGGGGGGCTTCGGCGAGCAGTACTTC. Protein: CSVQARGGFGEQYF.

The chain has TRBV18 and TRBJ1-2, with D possibly matching TRBD1 (5 bases). This CDR3 has 15 residues. Trimming took 4 bases from V and 7 from J, leaving 19 bases between them. The germline CDR1 and CDR2 sequences are KGHSH and LQKENI. CDR3 DNA: TGTGCCAGCTCACTTCAAAACGACAGTCCTGCTGGCTACACCTTC. The encoded protein is CASSLQNDSPAGYTF.

This clone was counted once. Relative to the germline gene, one junction end is altered; a read error may explain this. This chain links TRBV25-1 with TRBJ2-2; TRBD1 agrees at 7 bases. This CDR3 is built from 14 residues. Germline V gene data show CDR1 as MGHDK and CDR2 as SYGVNS. The CDR3 loop is CASRGDREHRGAVF. In DNA form, the CDR3 reads TGTGCCAGCAGAGGGGACAGAGAACACCGGGGAGCTGTTTTT.

This clone came up once. V is TRBV7-3 and J is TRBJ2-3; D may match TRBD1 or TRBD2 (5 bases each). The germline gives CDR1 SGHTA, CDR2 FQGTGA. The germline V and J ends were trimmed by 5 bases and 2 bases, with 14 bases remaining between them. The length of the CDR3 is 15 residues. The CDR3 is CASSRDPRPTDTQYF. CDR3 bases: TGTGCCAGCAGCCGGGACCCCCGCCCCACAGATACGCAGTATTTT.

This clone was seen a handful of times. V is TRBV19 and J is TRBJ1-4, with a tentative D call TRBD1 (5 bases). The CDR3 extends over 14 amino acids. Germline V gene data show CDR1 as LNHDA and CDR2 as SQIVND (reference sequence). V lost 3 bases, J lost 9 bases, and 14 bases lay in between. This chain's CDR3 is CASSIQGKGKKLFF. CDR3 DNA sequence: TGTGCCAGTAGTATTCAGGGTAAAGGAAAAAAACTGTTTTTT.

This clone was counted once. In DNA, the CDR3 is TGTGCCAGCAGTATAACGCGTGGGGGGCTAAACTATGGCTACACCTTC. This codes for CASSITRGGLNYGYTF. The chain combines TRBV27 with TRBJ1-2, with D perhaps matching TRBD1 (6 bases). The CDR3 has 16 amino acids. Germline lookup yields CDR1 MNHEY and CDR2 SMNVEV (reference sequence). V was trimmed by 5 bases and J by 2 bases, leaving 18 bases between them.

The chain joins TRBV19 to TRBJ1-3; tentative D call: TRBD1 (5 bases). CDR3 length equals 16 residues. V was cut by 5 bases and J by 7 bases, with 21 bases left in between. Germline loops: CDR1 LNHDA, CDR2 SQIVND (reference sequence). CDR3 nucleotide sequence: TGTGCCAGTAGTCCGGGACGGGAACTCTGGAGGAACACCATATATTTT. Residues: CASSPGRELWRNTIYF.

This rearrangement joins TRBV10-2 to TRBJ1-4; D gene uncertain. CDR1 and CDR2 (germline): WSHSY, SAAADI. This CDR3 is built from 14 residues. V lost 2 bases and J lost 3, with 7 bases in between. The CDR3 spells CASSEPGSNEKLFF. CDR3 in DNA: TGCGCCAGCAGTGAGCCAGGCTCTAATGAAAAACTGTTTTTT.